This TCR beta chain stems from a study of T cells in tuberculosis. Broader study findings: GEM motif frequencies gave 60% to 70% accuracy; the GMM repertoire gave approximately 90%.

With regard to this clone: Its antigen remains unknown.

This CDR3 contains 12 residues. Clones were sequenced by immunoSEQ multiplex PCR, and TCRdb holds only the in-frame ones, with some missing. Found here are about 30,000 clones, less than 95% of them singletons; the top ten hold 8%. The source of this sequence is a donor between 5 and 29 years old with latent tuberculosis or without tuberculosis infection. The sample was PBMCs. The rearrangement uses TRBV21-1 and TRBJ2-5; the DNA was not compared with TRBD2, the D call given in the table. TRBV21-1 is a documented pseudogene. CDR3: CASSKSQETQYF. Here the CDR3 DNA reads TGTGCCAGCAGCAAGAGCCAAGAGACCCAGTACTTC.